A selection of T cell receptor beta chains follows, all from one sample in a study of identical twins. One entry per CDR3 protein results from TCRdb running MiXCR on the 5' RACE reads. The profile shows just over 450,000 distinct CDR3 sequences, 12% to 15% of them singletons. The sample was also reused in another study, on yellow fever vaccine responses in identical twins.

The sequencing input was CD4+ T cells sorted from blood. All receptors derive from a woman between 18 and 29 years old in good health. Each CDR3 is given with its conserved first and last residue. Each record gives: clone size, J gene, V gene, D gene, CDR3 length, CDR3 protein, CDR3 DNA. D genes are given only for firm matches. Part of the rows lack a size; the others show once, few, many or a class for expanded clones.

abundance: few
j_gene: TRBJ2-7
v_gene: TRBV6-2/TRBV6-3
d_gene: TRBD2
len: 16
CDR3aa: CARLSGTSGSSYEQYF
CDR3nt: TGTGCCCGACTTTCCGGGACTAGCGGGAGCTCCTACGAGCAGTACTTC

abundance: few
j_gene: TRBJ2-1
v_gene: TRBV20-1
d_gene: .
len: 14
CDR3aa: CSASLVQRVNEQFF
CDR3nt: TGCAGTGCTTCCTTGGTGCAGCGGGTAAATGAGCAGTTCTTC

abundance: many
j_gene: TRBJ2-2
v_gene: TRBV7-2
d_gene: .
len: 14
CDR3aa: CASSKGSAPGELFF
CDR3nt: TGTGCCAGCAGCAAAGGCAGTGCCCCCGGGGAGCTGTTTTTT

abundance: few
j_gene: TRBJ2-1
v_gene: TRBV20-1
d_gene: .
len: 12
CDR3aa: CSARGLGNEQFF
CDR3nt: TGCAGTGCTAGGGGGCTGGGCAATGAGCAGTTCTTC

abundance: few
j_gene: TRBJ2-7
v_gene: TRBV5-1
d_gene: .
len: 13
CDR3aa: CASSLGYTYEQYF
CDR3nt: TGCGCCAGCAGCTTGGGATACACCTACGAGCAGTACTTC

abundance: .
j_gene: TRBJ2-2
v_gene: TRBV2
d_gene: TRBD1
len: 15
CDR3aa: CASSQTGSDTGELFF
CDR3nt: TGTGCCAGCAGTCAGACAGGGAGCGACACCGGGGAGCTGTTTTTT

abundance: few
j_gene: TRBJ2-5
v_gene: TRBV5-1
d_gene: TRBD2
len: 14
CDR3aa: CASSSRGAQETQYF
CDR3nt: TGCGCCAGCAGCTCGCGGGGGGCCCAAGAGACCCAGTACTTC

abundance: few
j_gene: TRBJ2-2
v_gene: TRBV29-1
d_gene: .
len: 13
CDR3aa: CSVVRGATGELFF
CDR3nt: TGCAGCGTTGTTCGGGGGGCGACCGGGGAGCTGTTTTTT

abundance: many
j_gene: TRBJ2-7
v_gene: TRBV12-3/TRBV12-4
d_gene: .
len: 13
CDR3aa: CASSLGGQYEQYF
CDR3nt: TGTGCCAGCAGTTTAGGAGGGCAGTACGAGCAGTACTTC

abundance: few
j_gene: TRBJ2-1
v_gene: TRBV11-2
d_gene: .
len: 14
CDR3aa: CASSLTTGTEGQFF
CDR3nt: TGTGCCAGCAGCTTAACAACCGGTACAGAGGGGCAGTTCTTC

abundance: few
j_gene: TRBJ2-3
v_gene: TRBV10-3
d_gene: .
len: 12
CDR3aa: CATSRRTDTQYF
CDR3nt: TGTGCTACCAGCCGGCGCACAGATACGCAGTATTTT

abundance: .
j_gene: TRBJ2-1
v_gene: TRBV19
d_gene: .
len: 11
CDR3aa: CASSTGLKQFF
CDR3nt: TGTGCCAGTAGTACGGGACTGAAGCAGTTCTTC

abundance: .
j_gene: TRBJ1-6
v_gene: TRBV28
d_gene: .
len: 14
CDR3aa: CASSRAPYNSPLHF
CDR3nt: TGTGCCAGCAGCCGGGCTCCCTATAATTCACCCCTCCACTTT

abundance: .
j_gene: TRBJ2-7
v_gene: TRBV20-1
d_gene: TRBD2
len: 14
CDR3aa: CSAVWGGGTYEQYF
CDR3nt: TGCAGTGCCGTATGGGGGGGAGGGACCTACGAGCAGTACTTC

abundance: few
j_gene: TRBJ2-3
v_gene: TRBV10-1
d_gene: TRBD2
len: 13
CDR3aa: CASGLAGADTQYF
CDR3nt: TGCGCCAGCGGACTAGCGGGAGCCGATACGCAGTATTTT

abundance: .
j_gene: TRBJ2-5
v_gene: TRBV24-1
d_gene: TRBD1
len: 18
CDR3aa: CATSDRDRGRIYGETQYF
CDR3nt: TGTGCCACCAGTGATCGGGACAGGGGGCGTATCTATGGTGAGACCCAGTACTTC

abundance: few
j_gene: TRBJ1-4
v_gene: TRBV20-1
d_gene: .
len: 14
CDR3aa: CSATSGRTNEKLFF
CDR3nt: TGCAGTGCTACTTCCGGGAGAACTAATGAAAAACTGTTTTTT

abundance: many
j_gene: TRBJ1-1
v_gene: TRBV29-1
d_gene: .
len: 13
CDR3aa: CSAAGTVNTEAFF
CDR3nt: TGCAGCGCCGCCGGGACGGTGAACACTGAAGCTTTCTTT

abundance: .
j_gene: TRBJ2-7
v_gene: TRBV5-1
d_gene: TRBD2
len: 15
CDR3aa: CASSLYASGTYEQYF
CDR3nt: TGCGCCAGCAGCTTGTACGCTAGCGGGACCTACGAGCAGTACTTC

abundance: many
j_gene: TRBJ2-7
v_gene: TRBV10-3
d_gene: .
len: 12
CDR3aa: CAISEQGNEQYF
CDR3nt: TGTGCCATCAGCGAACAGGGTAACGAGCAGTACTTC

abundance: .
j_gene: TRBJ2-7
v_gene: TRBV29-1
d_gene: TRBD1
len: 13
CDR3aa: CSATGGLSYEQYF
CDR3nt: TGCAGCGCTACAGGGGGCCTTTCCTACGAGCAGTACTTC

abundance: .
j_gene: TRBJ2-2
v_gene: TRBV6-1
d_gene: TRBD1
len: 15
CDR3aa: CASSLLDRATGELFF
CDR3nt: TGTGCCAGCAGCCTCCTCGACAGGGCCACCGGGGAGCTGTTTTTT

abundance: few
j_gene: TRBJ2-6
v_gene: TRBV6-2/TRBV6-3
d_gene: .
len: 12
CDR3aa: CATQRGANVLTF
CDR3nt: TGTGCCACCCAACGGGGGGCCAACGTCCTGACTTTC

abundance: .
j_gene: TRBJ2-7
v_gene: TRBV5-1
d_gene: TRBD1
len: 17
CDR3aa: CASSTRGPGQGAYEQYF
CDR3nt: TGCGCCAGCAGCACCCGAGGACCGGGACAGGGAGCCTACGAGCAGTACTTC

abundance: many
j_gene: TRBJ2-5
v_gene: TRBV20-1
d_gene: .
len: 15
CDR3aa: CSAIPGGRMQETQYF
CDR3nt: TGCAGTGCTATCCCTGGGGGAAGAATGCAAGAGACCCAGTACTTC